This T cell receptor (beta chain) originates from a study of blood T cell repertoires in COVID-19. Authors' data handling: Nucleated cell counts were estimated from reference gene primer amplification. The assay was immunoSEQ multiplex PCR, and TCRdb's table has in-frame clones only and misses some. V, J and clone size reflect that table, while D and trimming were determined from the DNA. Of hundreds of thousands of clones listed, about 83% are singletons. Individuals drawn from 24 US areas were about 18 to 100 years old. Participants' reported clinical history set cohort assignment. Donors in Cohort 3 counted as recovered after two negative PCRs, clearance, or symptom resolution. The CDR3 sequence is 15 residues long. Germline V gene lookup returns CDR1 SGHAT and CDR2 FQNNGV. Trimming took 3 bases from V and 2 from J, leaving 14 bases between them.

Sequenced input: PBMCs or T cells enriched from blood (not recorded which). The chain couples TRBV11-2 to TRBJ2-7; TRBD2 might be the D (5 bases). The origin of this receptor is a woman aged 40 to 50 who had recovered from COVID-19. CDR3 nucleotide sequence: TGTGCCAGCAGCTTGGGCGGGTCTCGAACCTACGAGCAGTACTTC. It codes for CASSLGGSRTYEQYF.